A single sample is the source of the 20 T cell receptor beta chains below, sequenced in a study of T cell changes during pregnancy in multiple sclerosis. Sequenced by immunoSEQ multiplex PCR; TCRdb stores in-frame clones only, minus some. This sample has around 79,000 clones, with approximately 90% found just once. The sample consisted of CD4+ T cells from peripheral blood mononuclear cells, taken in the second trimester of pregnancy. These receptors were collected from a female donor with multiple sclerosis, enrolled in a pregnancy study.

The chain uses TRBV18 and TRBJ1-1; TRBD1 might be the D (5 bases). Trimming cost V 1 base and J 1 base, with 7 bases left between them. There are 14 residues in the CDR3. The germline CDR1 and CDR2 sequences are KGHSH and LQKENI. CDR3 sequence reads: CASSPLDKNTEAFF. The CDR3 DNA reads TGTGCCAGCTCACCACTGGACAAGAACACTGAAGCTTTCTTT. Looking up the rest from reference TRBV18 and TRBJ1-1 gives the full variable domain: NAGVMQNPRHLVRRRGQEARLRCSPMKGHSHVYWYRQLPEEGLKFMVYLQKENIIDESGMPKERFSAEFPKEGPSILRIQQVVRGDSAAYFCASSPLDKNTEAFFGQGTRLTVV.

The chain joins TRBV28 to TRBJ1-4; 7 nucleotides match TRBD1. V dropped 6 bases and J dropped 8; count of bases not matched to a gene: 15. The CDR3 has 16 residues. Looked up from germline, CDR1 is MDHEN and CDR2 is SYDVKM. CDR3 sequence: CASRLRGGQQGEKLFF. CDR3 nucleotides: TGTGCCAGCAGACTTCGTGGGGGACAGCAGGGGGAAAAACTGTTTTTT.

This clone appeared a single time. This chain links TRBV5-1 with TRBJ2-1, with 11 nucleotides matching TRBD2. After removal of 0 bases from V and 1 base from J, the junction contained 6 bases not matched to a gene. From germline, CDR1 is SGHRS and CDR2 YFSETQ. The length of the CDR3 is 18 residues. This chain's CDR3 is CASSLGLAGGQSYNEQFF. CDR3 nucleotide sequence: TGCGCCAGCAGCTTGGGTCTAGCGGGAGGCCAATCCTACAATGAGCAGTTCTTC.

The gene calls are TRBV5-6 and TRBJ1-2, with 8 bases lining up with TRBD1. Unmatched junction bases numbered 9, after V lost 5 bases and J lost 3 bases. This CDR3 comprises 15 residues. The V gene's germline CDR1 is SGHDT and CDR2 YYEEEE. CDR3 amino acids: CASSPQDREHYGYTF. Written as DNA, the CDR3 is TGTGCCAGCAGTCCCCAGGACAGGGAACACTATGGCTACACCTTC.

The V call is TRBV29-1, the J call TRBJ1-1; D perhaps matches TRBD1 (5 bases). Germline-derived CDR1 and CDR2 are SQVTM and ANQGSEA. V dropped 5 bases and J dropped 0 bases, with 7 bases sitting between them. This CDR3 comprises 12 residues. In DNA form, the CDR3 reads TGCAGCGTTCGGGGGTTGAACACTGAAGCTTTCTTT. It encodes CSVRGLNTEAFF.

The chain employs TRBV29-1 and TRBJ1-1; D unresolved. Between the trimmed V and J ends, which lost 4 bases and 3 bases, there was a span of 12 bases. The V gene's germline CDR1 is SQVTM and CDR2 ANQGSEA. The CDR3 spans 13 residues. This CDR3 reads CSVGSSMDTEAFF. CDR3 bases: TGCAGCGTTGGAAGTAGTATGGACACTGAAGCTTTCTTT.

J is TRBJ2-5 and V is TRBV9; 11 bases agree with TRBD2. The J segment lost 0 bases and the V segment lost 3 bases, leaving 10 bases of the junction unmatched. The CDR3 covers 18 residues. Germline assignment: CDR1 SGDLS and CDR2 YYNGEE. CDR3 protein: CASSGKSSSGGNQETQYF. The CDR3, as DNA: TGTGCCAGCAGCGGGAAATCTTCTAGCGGGGGGAACCAAGAGACCCAGTACTTC.

The rearrangement joins TRBV6-6 to TRBJ1-2; no clear D gene. The CDR3 extends over 15 amino acids. Germline CDR1 reads MNHNY; CDR2 reads SVGAGI (reference sequence). V lost 0 bases and J lost 0, with 8 bases in between. The CDR3 nucleotides are TGTGCCAGCAGTTACTCGGGCAGAACTAACTATGGCTACACCTTC. Amino acids: CASSYSGRTNYGYTF.

The chain uses TRBV6-1 and TRBJ2-2; 7 nucleotides match TRBD2. Germline V gene lookup returns CDR1 MNHNS and CDR2 SASEGT. The CDR3 runs to 13 residues. The V gene end was trimmed by 7 bases and the J gene end by 4 bases; junction bases not matched to a gene: 3. The chain's CDR3 is CASTWEGTGELFF. The CDR3 coding sequence is TGTGCCAGCACATGGGAGGGCACCGGGGAGCTGTTTTTT.

The rearrangement uses TRBV5-1 and TRBJ2-1; 7 bases map to TRBD1. The CDR3 consists of 14 residues. Trimming removed 3 bases from V and 4 bases from J; junction bases left unmatched: 4. The germline V gene encodes CDR1 SGHRS and CDR2 YFSETQ. DNA for the CDR3: TGCGCCAGCAGCTACGGACAGGTATACAATGAGCAGTTCTTC. Its translation: CASSYGQVYNEQFF.

V gene TRBV9 combines with J gene TRBJ2-5; 11 positions match TRBD2. With 0 bases clipped from V and 4 bases from J, the junction kept 8 bases outside the gene matches. The CDR3 has 17 residues. Germline V lookup: CDR1 SGDLS, CDR2 YYNGEE. CDR3 DNA sequence: TGTGCCAGCAGCGTAGGGGCTAGCGGGGGGATGGTAGAGACCCAGTACTTC. It yields the protein CASSVGASGGMVETQYF.

This clone turned up a few times. This sequence joins TRBV19 and TRBJ1-4, with D unclear. CDR1 is LNHDA, CDR2 SQIVND, per germline (reference sequence). The length of the CDR3 is 14 residues. Deletions cut 5 bases from V and 7 bases from J, with 14 bases between. CDR3 nucleotides: TGTGCCAGTAGTGGGCAGTTCATGGCTGAAAAACTGTTTTTT. It is translated as CASSGQFMAEKLFF.

This chain uses TRBV5-5 with TRBJ2-2, with TRBD2 matching over 7 bases. Germline V gene lookup returns CDR1 SGHKS and CDR2 YYEKEE (reference sequence). The CDR3 covers 13 residues. J was trimmed by 5 bases and V by 4 bases; bases with no gene match: 2. CDR3 DNA sequence: TGTGCCAGCAGCCCGGGGGGAACCGGGGAGCTGTTTTTT. This codes for CASSPGGTGELFF. The variable domain in full, completed from reference TRBV5-5 and TRBJ2-2, reads DAGVTQSPTHLIKTRGQQVTLRCSPISGHKSVSWYQQVLGQGPQFIFQYYEKEERGRGNFPDRFSARQFPNYSSELNVNALLLGDSALYLCASSPGGTGELFFGEGSRLTVL.

The rearrangement uses TRBV18 and TRBJ2-7; 9 bases match TRBD1. Germline V lookup: CDR1 KGHSH, CDR2 LQKENI. This CDR3 is built from 17 residues. The J segment lost 5 bases and the V segment lost 6 bases, leaving 17 bases of the junction unmatched. The CDR3 DNA sequence: TGTGCCAGCTCCCCTGCGGAAACCGGGACAGGGCTCAACGAGCAGTACTTC. Translation: CASSPAETGTGLNEQYF.

This chain connects TRBV6-5 to TRBJ1-2, with D perhaps TRBD1 (6 bases). The V gene's germline CDR1 is MNHEY and CDR2 SVGAGI. V lost 7 bases and J lost 7, with 16 bases in between. The CDR3 spans 13 residues. The DNA of the CDR3 is TGTGCCAGCAAGAAATCACAGGGCTCTGGCTACACCTTC. Its translation: CASKKSQGSGYTF.

This clone was recorded once. V usage is TRBV2 and J usage is TRBJ1-4; unclear D gene. This CDR3 is 14 amino acids long. In germline, CDR1 is SNHLY, CDR2 FYNNEI. The germline V and J ends were trimmed by 7 bases and 2 bases, with 11 bases remaining between them. CDR3 nucleotide sequence: TGTGCCAGCACCCGGGCGGGTACTAATGAAAAACTGTTTTTT. It codes for CASTRAGTNEKLFF.

V is TRBV29-1 and J is TRBJ1-1, with TRBD1 as a possible D gene (5 bases). The CDR3 loop spans 15 amino acids. The germline gives CDR1 SQVTM, CDR2 ANQGSEA. Trimming took 2 bases from V and 1 from J, leaving 14 bases between them. This CDR3 reads CSVEINGQGNTEAFF. DNA of the CDR3: TGCAGCGTTGAAATAAATGGGCAGGGGAACACTGAAGCTTTCTTT.

The rearrangement uses TRBV28 and TRBJ2-3; 7 nucleotides agree with TRBD2. The germline CDR1 and CDR2 sequences are MDHEN and SYDVKM. Germline trimming cut 6 bases from V and 0 bases from J; bases unmatched to any gene: 9. There are 16 residues in the CDR3. The CDR3 DNA reads as TGTGCCAGCAGACCTTACCGGGACTACAGCACAGATACGCAGTATTTT. Its protein is CASRPYRDYSTDTQYF. The full variable domain, completed using reference TRBV28 and TRBJ2-3, is DVKVTQSSRYLVKRTGEKVFLECVQDMDHENMFWYRQDPGLGLRLIYFSYDVKMKEKGDIPEGYSVSREKKERFSLILESASTNQTSMYLCASRPYRDYSTDTQYFGPGTRLTVL.

The rearrangement uses TRBV28 and TRBJ1-6; maybe TRBD1 (6 bases). V was clipped by 6 bases and J by 14 bases, with 17 bases between them. Germline lookup yields CDR1 MDHEN and CDR2 SYDVKM. This CDR3 spans 13 amino acids. The CDR3 DNA sequence: TGTGCCAGCAGAGAAACAGGGCGCTCATCCCTCCACTTT. Translating it yields CASRETGRSSLHF.

The chain has TRBV4-3 and TRBJ1-4, with TRBD1 matching 9 bases. Germline values: CDR1 LGHNA, CDR2 YSLEER. The CDR3 spans 14 residues. V shed 6 bases and J 7 bases; nucleotides not matched to a gene: 6. In DNA form, the CDR3 reads TGCGCCAGCAGACCACAGGGGGCAGGTGAAAAACTGTTTTTT. Amino acids: CASRPQGAGEKLFF.